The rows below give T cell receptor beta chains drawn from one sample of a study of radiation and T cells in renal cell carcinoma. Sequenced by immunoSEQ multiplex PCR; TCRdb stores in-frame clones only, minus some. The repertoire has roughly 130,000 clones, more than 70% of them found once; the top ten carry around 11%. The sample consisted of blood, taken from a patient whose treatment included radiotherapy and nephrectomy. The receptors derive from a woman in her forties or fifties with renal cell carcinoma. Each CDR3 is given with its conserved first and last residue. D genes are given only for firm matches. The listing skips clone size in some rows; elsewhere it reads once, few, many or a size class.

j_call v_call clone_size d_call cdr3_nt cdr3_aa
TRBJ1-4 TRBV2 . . TGTGCCAGCAGTAGGCAGGGGAGAGATGAAAAACTGTTTTTT CASSRQGRDEKLFF
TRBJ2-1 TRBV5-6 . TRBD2 TGTGCCAGCAGCTTGGCGCCTAGCGGGGTCAATGAGCAGTTCTTC CASSLAPSGVNEQFF
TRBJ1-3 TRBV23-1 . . TGCGCCAGCAGTCAAAAGTTCAACACCATATATTTT CASSQKFNTIYF
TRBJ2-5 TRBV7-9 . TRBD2 TGTGCCAGCAGCCCCAGCCTAGCGGGGGAACAAGAGACCCAGTACTTC CASSPSLAGEQETQYF
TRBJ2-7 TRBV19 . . TGTGCCAGTAGTATAGACGAATGGGATTCGGGGCAGTACTTC CASSIDEWDSGQYF
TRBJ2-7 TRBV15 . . TGTGCCACCAGCAACGGGGACTCCTACGAGCAGTACTTC CATSNGDSYEQYF
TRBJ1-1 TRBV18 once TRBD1 TGTGCCAGCTACCGGGACAGGGGGACTGAAGCTTTCTTT CASYRDRGTEAFF
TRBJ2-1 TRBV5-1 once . TGCGCCAGCAGCTTCGCGCAGGGATGGAATGAGCAGTTCTTC CASSFAQGWNEQFF
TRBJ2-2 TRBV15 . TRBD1 TGTGCCACCAGCAGAGGGACAGGATGGGGCACCGGGGAGCTGTTTTTT CATSRGTGWGTGELFF
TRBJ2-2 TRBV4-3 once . TGCGCCAGCAGCCGAACTACTCGGACCGGGGAGCTGTTTTTT CASSRTTRTGELFF
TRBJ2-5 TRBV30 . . TGTGCCTGGAGTGTTGGGGGGTCGGGGACCCAGTACTTC CAWSVGGSGTQYF
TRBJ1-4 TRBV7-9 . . TGTGCCAGCAGACCGACATCTACTAATGAAAAACTGTTTTTT CASRPTSTNEKLFF
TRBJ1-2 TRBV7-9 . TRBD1 TGTGCCAGCAGCTTATTCGGGACAGGGTTTGCTGGCTACACCTTC CASSLFGTGFAGYTF
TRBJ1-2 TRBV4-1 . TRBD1 TGCGCCAGCAGCCGAAATCCGGGACAGGGAGAGAGTGGCTACACCTTC CASSRNPGQGESGYTF
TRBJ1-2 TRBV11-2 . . TGTGCCAGCAGCCCCGGGACCTTCCTAGGCGGCTACACCTTC CASSPGTFLGGYTF
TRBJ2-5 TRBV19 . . TGTGCCAGTAGTACGCAGGGGACCCAAGAGACCCAGTACTTC CASSTQGTQETQYF
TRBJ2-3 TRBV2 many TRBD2 TGTGCCAGCAGTGGAGGGACTAGTAGCACAGATACGCAGTATTTT CASSGGTSSTDTQYF
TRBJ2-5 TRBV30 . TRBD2 TGTGCCTGGAGTCCGGGACTAGCGGAAGAGACCCAGTACTTC CAWSPGLAEETQYF
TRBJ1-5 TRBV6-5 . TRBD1 TGTGCCAGCAGTCGGGACAGGGTCACCAATCAGCCCCAGCATTTT CASSRDRVTNQPQHF
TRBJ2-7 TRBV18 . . TGTGCCAGCTCACCCACCAGTTTCAACGAGCAGTACTTC CASSPTSFNEQYF
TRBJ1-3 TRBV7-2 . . TGTGCCAGCAGCTTAGTTGCAGGGCCTGGAAACACCATATATTTT CASSLVAGPGNTIYF
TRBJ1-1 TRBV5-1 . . TGCGCCAGCAGCTTGGATGTCAGCATGAACACTGAAGCTTTCTTT CASSLDVSMNTEAFF
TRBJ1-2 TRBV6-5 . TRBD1 TGTGCCAGCAGTTCCCCTAGCGGACAGGGAGGCTATGGCTACACCTTC CASSSPSGQGGYGYTF
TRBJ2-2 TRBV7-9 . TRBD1 TGTGCCAGCAGCGTCGATGGGACAGGGAACACCGGGGAGCTGTTTTTT CASSVDGTGNTGELFF
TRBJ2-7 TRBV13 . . TGTGCCAGCAGCTTAGTTTCAGGGCTAGACGAGCAGTACTTC CASSLVSGLDEQYF
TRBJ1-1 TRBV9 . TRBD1 TGTGCCAGCAGCGGGGGACAGGGTGACACTGAAGCTTTCTTT CASSGGQGDTEAFF
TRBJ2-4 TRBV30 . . TGTGCCTGGACCAGCTACGGGGCTGGTGTAAACATTCAGTACTTC CAWTSYGAGVNIQYF
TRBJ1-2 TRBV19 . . TGTGCCAGTAGATCTAGGGGCGAAGGCTATGGCTACACCTTC CASRSRGEGYGYTF
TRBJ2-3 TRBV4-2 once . TGTGCCAGCAGCTCAGGCACAGATACGCAGTATTTT CASSSGTDTQYF
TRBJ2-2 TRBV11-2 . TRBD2 TGTGCCAGCAGCTTGTCCATAGCGGGGGGACTCACCGGGGAGCTGTTTTTT CASSLSIAGGLTGELFF
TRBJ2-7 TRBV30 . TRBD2 TGTGCCTGGAGGGGGACTAGTGCCTACGAGCAGTACTTC CAWRGTSAYEQYF